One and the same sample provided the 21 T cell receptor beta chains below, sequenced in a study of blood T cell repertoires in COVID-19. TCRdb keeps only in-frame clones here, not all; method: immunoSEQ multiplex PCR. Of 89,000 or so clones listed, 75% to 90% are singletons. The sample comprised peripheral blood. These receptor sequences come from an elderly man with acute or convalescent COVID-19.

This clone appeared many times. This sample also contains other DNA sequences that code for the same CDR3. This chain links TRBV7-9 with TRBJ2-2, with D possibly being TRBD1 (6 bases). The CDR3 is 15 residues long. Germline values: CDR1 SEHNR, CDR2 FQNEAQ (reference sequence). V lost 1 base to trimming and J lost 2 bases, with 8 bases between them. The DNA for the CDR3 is TGTGCCAGCAGCTTAGGGACAGCAAACACCGGGGAGCTGTTTTTT. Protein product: CASSLGTANTGELFF.

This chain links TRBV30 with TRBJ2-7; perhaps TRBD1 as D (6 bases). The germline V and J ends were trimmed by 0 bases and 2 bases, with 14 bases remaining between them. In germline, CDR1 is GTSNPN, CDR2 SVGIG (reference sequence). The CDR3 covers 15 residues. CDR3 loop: CAWSVTGLNPYEQYF. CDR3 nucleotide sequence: TGTGCCTGGAGTGTTACAGGGTTAAACCCCTACGAGCAGTACTTC. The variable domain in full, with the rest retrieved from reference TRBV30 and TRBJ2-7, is SQTIHQWPATLVQPVGSPLSLECTVEGTSNPNLYWYRQAAGRGLQLLFYSVGIGQISSEVPQNLSASRPQDRQFILSSKKLLLSDSGFYLCAWSVTGLNPYEQYFGPGTRLTVT.

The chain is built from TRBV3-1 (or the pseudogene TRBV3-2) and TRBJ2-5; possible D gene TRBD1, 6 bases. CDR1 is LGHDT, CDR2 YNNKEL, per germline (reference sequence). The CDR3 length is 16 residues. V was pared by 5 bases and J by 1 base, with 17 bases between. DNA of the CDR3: TGTGCCAGCAGCACTAGGACAGCTTCGGGCCAAGAGACCCAGTACTTC. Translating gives CASSTRTASGQETQYF.

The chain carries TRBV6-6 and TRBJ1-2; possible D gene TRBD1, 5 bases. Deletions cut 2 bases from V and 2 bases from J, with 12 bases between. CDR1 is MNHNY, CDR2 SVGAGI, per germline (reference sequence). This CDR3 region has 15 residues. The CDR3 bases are TGTGCCAGCAGTTACGGGAGGCAGGGAAACTATGGCTACACCTTC. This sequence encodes CASSYGRQGNYGYTF.

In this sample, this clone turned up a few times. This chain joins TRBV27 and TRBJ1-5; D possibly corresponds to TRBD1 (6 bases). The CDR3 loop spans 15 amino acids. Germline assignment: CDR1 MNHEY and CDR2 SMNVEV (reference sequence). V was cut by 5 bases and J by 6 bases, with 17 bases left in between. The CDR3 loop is CASSPRMGAAQPQHF. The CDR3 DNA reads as TGTGCCAGCAGTCCGAGGATGGGGGCGGCTCAGCCCCAGCATTTT.

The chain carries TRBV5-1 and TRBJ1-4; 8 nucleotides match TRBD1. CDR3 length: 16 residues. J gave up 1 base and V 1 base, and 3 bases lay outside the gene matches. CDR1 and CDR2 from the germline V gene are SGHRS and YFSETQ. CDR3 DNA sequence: TGCGCCAGCAGCTTGAGTGGACAGGGAACTAATGAAAAACTGTTTTTT. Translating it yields CASSLSGQGTNEKLFF. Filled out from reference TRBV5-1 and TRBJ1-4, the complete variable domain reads KAGVTQTPRYLIKTRGQQVTLSCSPISGHRSVSWYQQTPGQGLQFLFEYFSETQRNKGNFPGRFSGRQFSNSRSEMNVSTLELGDSALYLCASSLSGQGTNEKLFFGSGTQLSVL.

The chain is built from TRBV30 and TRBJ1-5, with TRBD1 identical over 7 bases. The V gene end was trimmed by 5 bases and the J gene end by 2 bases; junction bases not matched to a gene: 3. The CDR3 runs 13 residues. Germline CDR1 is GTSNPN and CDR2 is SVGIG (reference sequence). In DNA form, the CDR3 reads TGTGCCTGGGGGGACAGCCGCAATCAGCCCCAGCATTTT. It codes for CAWGDSRNQPQHF.

CDR3 sequence: CSVVGDRDNIQYF. DNA of the CDR3: TGCAGCGTTGTCGGAGACAGGGACAACATTCAGTACTTC. The chain combines TRBV29-1 with TRBJ2-4, with 7 bases lining up with TRBD1. With 4 bases clipped from V and 7 bases from J, the junction kept 7 bases outside the gene matches. Germline-derived CDR1 and CDR2 are SQVTM and ANQGSEA. The CDR3 has 13 amino acids.

The CDR3 sequence is CASRAVNEKLFF. DNA of the CDR3: TGTGCCAGCAGGGCAGTAAATGAAAAACTGTTTTTT. The chain carries TRBV28 and TRBJ1-4; D unresolved. The CDR3 length is 12 residues. The ends were cut back, 6 bases at V and 5 bases at J, with 7 bases in the middle. Germline V gene sequence: CDR1 MDHEN, CDR2 SYDVKM.

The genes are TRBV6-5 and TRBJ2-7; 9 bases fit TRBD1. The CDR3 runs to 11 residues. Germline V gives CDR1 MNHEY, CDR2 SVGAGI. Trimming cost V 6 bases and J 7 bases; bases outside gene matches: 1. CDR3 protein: CASSGQGEQYF. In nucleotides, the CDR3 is TGTGCCAGCAGCGGACAGGGGGAGCAGTACTTC.

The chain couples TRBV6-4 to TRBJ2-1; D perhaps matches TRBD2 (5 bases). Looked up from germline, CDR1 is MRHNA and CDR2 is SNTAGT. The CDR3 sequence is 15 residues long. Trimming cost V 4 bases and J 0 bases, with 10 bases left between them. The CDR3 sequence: CASSGGGYSYNEQFF. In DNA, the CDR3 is TGTGCCAGCAGTGGTGGCGGGTACTCCTACAATGAGCAGTTCTTC.

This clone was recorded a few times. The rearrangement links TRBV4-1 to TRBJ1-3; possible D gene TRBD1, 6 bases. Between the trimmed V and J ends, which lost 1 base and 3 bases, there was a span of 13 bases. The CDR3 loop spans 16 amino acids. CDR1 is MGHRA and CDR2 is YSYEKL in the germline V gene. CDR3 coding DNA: TGCGCCAGCAGCCAAGGCCCAGGGGCAGGTGGAAACACCATATATTTT. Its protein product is CASSQGPGAGGNTIYF.

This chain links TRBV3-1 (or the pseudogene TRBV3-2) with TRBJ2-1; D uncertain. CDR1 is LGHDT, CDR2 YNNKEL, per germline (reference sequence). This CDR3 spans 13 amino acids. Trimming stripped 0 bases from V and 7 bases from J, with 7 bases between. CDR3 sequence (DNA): TGTGCCAGCAGCCAAGATCTCCGGAATGAGCAGTTCTTC. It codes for CASSQDLRNEQFF.

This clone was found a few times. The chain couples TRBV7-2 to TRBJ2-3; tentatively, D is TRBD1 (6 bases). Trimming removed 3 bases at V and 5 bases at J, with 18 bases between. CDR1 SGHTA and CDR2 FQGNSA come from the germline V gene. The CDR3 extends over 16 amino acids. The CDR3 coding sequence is TGTGCCAGCAGCTTGGGACCAGGACAGAGTCAAGATACGCAGTATTTT. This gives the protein CASSLGPGQSQDTQYF.

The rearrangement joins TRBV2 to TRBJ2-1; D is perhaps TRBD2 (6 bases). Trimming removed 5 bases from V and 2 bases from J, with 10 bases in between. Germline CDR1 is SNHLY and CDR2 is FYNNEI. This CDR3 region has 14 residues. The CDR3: CASSPGTAYNEQFF. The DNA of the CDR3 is TGTGCCAGCAGTCCCGGGACTGCCTACAATGAGCAGTTCTTC.

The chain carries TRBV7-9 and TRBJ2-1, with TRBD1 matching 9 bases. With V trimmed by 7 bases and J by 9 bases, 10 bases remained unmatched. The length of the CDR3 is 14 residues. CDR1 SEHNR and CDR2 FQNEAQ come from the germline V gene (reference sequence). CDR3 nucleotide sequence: TGTGCCAGCACCCGGGACAGGGCTTCGGGTGAGCAGTTCTTC. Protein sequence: CASTRDRASGEQFF. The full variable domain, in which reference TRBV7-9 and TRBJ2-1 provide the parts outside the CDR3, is DTGVSQNPRHKITKRGQNVTFRCDPISEHNRLYWYRQTLGQGPEFLTYFQNEAQLEKSRLLSDRFSAERPKGSFSTLEIQRTEQGDSAMYLCASTRDRASGEQFFGPGTRLTVL.

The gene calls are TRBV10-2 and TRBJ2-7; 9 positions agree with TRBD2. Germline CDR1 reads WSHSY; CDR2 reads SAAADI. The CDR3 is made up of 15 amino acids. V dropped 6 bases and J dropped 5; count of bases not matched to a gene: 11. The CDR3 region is CASSDGPAGGDEQYF. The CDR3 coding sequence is TGCGCCAGCAGCGATGGACCCGCGGGAGGGGACGAGCAGTACTTC.

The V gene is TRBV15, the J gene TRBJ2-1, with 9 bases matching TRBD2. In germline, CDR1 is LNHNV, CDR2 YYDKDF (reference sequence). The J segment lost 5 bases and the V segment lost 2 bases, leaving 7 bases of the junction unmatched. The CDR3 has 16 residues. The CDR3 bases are TGTGCCACCAGCAGATTTAGCGGGAGAGGGGACAATGAGCAGTTCTTC. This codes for CATSRFSGRGDNEQFF.

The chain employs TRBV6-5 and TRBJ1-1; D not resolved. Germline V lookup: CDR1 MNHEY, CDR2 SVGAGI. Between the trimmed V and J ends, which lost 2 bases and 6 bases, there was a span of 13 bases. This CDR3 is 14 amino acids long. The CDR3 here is CASSYALEYSEAFF. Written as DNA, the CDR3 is TGTGCCAGCAGTTACGCCCTTGAATACTCTGAAGCTTTCTTT.

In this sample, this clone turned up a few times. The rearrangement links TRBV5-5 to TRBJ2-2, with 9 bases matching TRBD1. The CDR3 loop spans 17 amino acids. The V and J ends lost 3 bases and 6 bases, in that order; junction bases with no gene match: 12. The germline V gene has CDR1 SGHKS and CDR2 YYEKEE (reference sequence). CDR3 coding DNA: TGTGCCAGCAGCTCCTTTCTTGGGACAGGGATCCCCGGGGAGCTGTTTTTT. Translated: CASSSFLGTGIPGELFF.

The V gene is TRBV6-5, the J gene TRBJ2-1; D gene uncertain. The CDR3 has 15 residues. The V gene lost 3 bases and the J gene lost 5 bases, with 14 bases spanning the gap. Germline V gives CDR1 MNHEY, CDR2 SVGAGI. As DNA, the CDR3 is TGTGCCAGCAGTTATCAAATGGAGAATGACAATGAGCAGTTCTTC. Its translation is CASSYQMENDNEQFF.